The entry below describes one T cell receptor (beta chain). This clonotype was seen a few times. Its target antigen remains unknown. No qualities accompany the bases; no much larger clone lies one base away. This entry is derived from a study of T-cell reconstitution after alpha-beta-depleted transplantation in children (dated by TCRdb to the mid-2010s). General notes on the study: Using TCR repertoire profiling, the study followed T-cell immune reconstitution in a quantitative way in children after TCRalphabeta/CD19-depleted allogeneic hematopoietic cell transplantation.

The library was built by means of PCR. The reads were generated on an Illumina HiSeq 2500. TCR libraries were prepared with molecular barcoding, using unique molecular identifiers to normalize TCRbeta repertoire quantification. TCRdb applied fastp at Q25 and MiXCR to the public reads, then kept only in-frame beta chains. Under each unique CDR3 protein, matching rows form one entry showing the most common genes and DNA. The sample table contains approximately 430,000 distinct CDR3 sequences; only one count was recorded for about 16% of them. 25% to 35% of the sample is in the top ten clones. Relative to germline, V is missing 3 bases and J is missing 4 bases, with 2 bases of the junction outside any gene match. From the cysteine through the phenylalanine, the CDR3 covers 15 amino acids. CDR3 DNA is the only sequence kept; it has 45 bases, read in frame from the first base. The meaning of the sample's treatment or condition label: allogeneic hematopoietic cell transplantation with graft depleted of TCRalphabeta T cells and CD19 B cells. Transplant recipients were children who received TCRalphabeta/CD19-depleted allogeneic hematopoietic cell grafts.

Summary of the overall study and its limitations: Over subsequent months, a decline in hyperexpanded clone frequencies was noted, and after one year, T-cell counts and TCRbeta diversity were mostly ascribed to newly produced T cells. The apparently early alphabetaT-cell count recovery about two months after transplant was reportedly dependent on only several hundred rapidly expanded clones derived from non-depleted graft cells. In some patients, the high TCRbeta diversity seen at day 60 was put down to recipient T cells and intrathymic progenitors that had survived conditioning.

This clonotype was obtained from a boy less than two years old who had a stem cell transplant for Wiskott-Aldrich syndrome, so the T cells may come from the graft donor. The chain links TRBV12-3 or TRBV12-4 with TRBJ2-7, with 14 bases matching TRBD2. Material: PBMCs, mostly from graft donor cells, obtained 360 days after TCRalphabeta/CD19-depleted stem cell transplant. The CDR3 protein is CASSFGTSGRYEQYF. The DNA reads TGTGCCAGCAGTTTTGGGACTAGCGGGAGATACGAGCAGTACTTC.